These T cell receptor beta chains were read from a single sample in a study of T cell repertoires in cytomegalovirus infection. TCRdb called the reads again in MiXCR, with one record for every CDR3 protein. The sample holds a few hundred thousand distinct CDR3 sequences, about 28% seen once. For these TCRs, the target antigens are not known. The sequences come from cultured PBMCs, collected from culture after CMV antigen stimulation. These receptors all stem from a human donor in good health (CMV status not recorded). Some clones in this sample may be carry-over from other donors' samples. The CDR3 runs from the conserved cysteine through the conserved F or W. Fields, in order: J gene, D gene, clone size, V gene, CDR3 protein, CDR3 DNA. The D gene is left open where the match is weak. Only some rows state a clone size, as once, few, many or a class for expanded clones.

j_gene: TRBJ1-5; d_gene: TRBD1; abundance: few; v_gene: TRBV10-3; CDR3aa: CAIRGQGSDQPQHF; CDR3nt: TGTGCCATCAGGGGACAGGGTTCGGATCAGCCCCAGCATTTT
j_gene: TRBJ1-1; d_gene: TRBD1; abundance: .; v_gene: TRBV4-2; CDR3aa: CASSLSTGGGNEAFF; CDR3nt: TGTGCCAGCAGCCTCTCGACAGGGGGCGGGAATGAAGCTTTCTTT
j_gene: TRBJ2-1; d_gene: .; abundance: many; v_gene: TRBV7-2; CDR3aa: CASSLEAGYDEQFF; CDR3nt: TGTGCCAGCAGCTTAGAGGCAGGGTACGATGAGCAGTTCTTC
j_gene: TRBJ2-3; d_gene: TRBD2; abundance: .; v_gene: TRBV4-1; CDR3aa: CASSHRGGRSDTQYF; CDR3nt: TGCGCCAGCAGCCATCGGGGGGGCCGGAGTGATACGCAGTATTTT
j_gene: TRBJ2-5; d_gene: .; abundance: .; v_gene: TRBV20-1; CDR3aa: CSARGGPTWETQYF; CDR3nt: TGCAGTGCTAGGGGGGGACCTACCTGGGAGACCCAGTACTTC
j_gene: TRBJ2-3; d_gene: TRBD1; abundance: .; v_gene: TRBV6-1; CDR3aa: CASSYLLFPGQGPTDTQYF; CDR3nt: TGTGCCAGCAGTTACCTCCTTTTCCCCGGACAGGGACCCACAGATACGCAGTATTTT
j_gene: TRBJ1-5; d_gene: .; abundance: .; v_gene: TRBV11-2; CDR3aa: CASRSVPGKSGQPQHF; CDR3nt: TGTGCCAGCAGAAGCGTACCGGGGAAGAGCGGTCAGCCCCAGCATTTT
j_gene: TRBJ1-6; d_gene: TRBD1; abundance: few; v_gene: TRBV11-2; CDR3aa: CASSYRTGNNSPLHF; CDR3nt: TGTGCCAGCAGCTACCGGACAGGGAATAATTCACCCCTCCACTTT
j_gene: TRBJ2-7; d_gene: .; abundance: few; v_gene: TRBV7-9; CDR3aa: CASSQGGPGYEQYF; CDR3nt: TGTGCCAGCAGCCAAGGGGGGCCGGGGTACGAGCAGTACTTC
j_gene: TRBJ2-1; d_gene: TRBD2; abundance: .; v_gene: TRBV11-2; CDR3aa: CASSLESGLANEQFF; CDR3nt: TGTGCCAGCAGCTTAGAAAGCGGACTAGCAAATGAGCAGTTCTTC
j_gene: TRBJ2-1; d_gene: .; abundance: .; v_gene: TRBV6-5; CDR3aa: CASSFSDRPEQFF; CDR3nt: TGTGCCAGCAGTTTCTCCGATCGTCCCGAGCAGTTCTTC
j_gene: TRBJ2-5; d_gene: TRBD1; abundance: many; v_gene: TRBV7-2; CDR3aa: CASSIDRGRGETQYF; CDR3nt: TGTGCCAGCAGCATCGACAGGGGACGAGGAGAGACCCAGTACTTC
j_gene: TRBJ1-1; d_gene: .; abundance: few; v_gene: TRBV28; CDR3aa: CASSLSNLEAFF; CDR3nt: TGTGCCAGCAGTTTGTCTAACTTGGAAGCTTTCTTT
j_gene: TRBJ2-7; d_gene: .; abundance: .; v_gene: TRBV7-9; CDR3aa: CASSLAQAPGEQYF; CDR3nt: TGTGCCAGCAGCTTAGCGCAGGCCCCGGGGGAGCAGTACTTC
j_gene: TRBJ1-1; d_gene: TRBD1; abundance: .; v_gene: TRBV10-3; CDR3aa: CAISDQDRVNTEAFF; CDR3nt: TGTGCCATCAGTGATCAGGACAGGGTGAACACTGAAGCTTTCTTT
j_gene: TRBJ2-3; d_gene: .; abundance: .; v_gene: TRBV7-2; CDR3aa: CASSTAGDTQYF; CDR3nt: TGTGCCAGCAGCACCGCGGGAGATACGCAGTATTTT
j_gene: TRBJ1-1; d_gene: .; abundance: few; v_gene: TRBV4-2; CDR3aa: CASSQDLTGTGAEAFF; CDR3nt: TGTGCCAGCAGCCAAGATCTCACGGGGACGGGCGCTGAAGCTTTCTTT
j_gene: TRBJ2-7; d_gene: .; abundance: .; v_gene: TRBV7-6; CDR3aa: CASSSRAASYEQYF; CDR3nt: TGTGCCAGCAGCTCTCGGGCCGCTTCCTACGAGCAGTACTTC
j_gene: TRBJ1-1; d_gene: .; abundance: many; v_gene: TRBV19; CDR3aa: CATSQRGKAFF; CDR3nt: TGTGCCACCTCCCAAAGGGGGAAGGCTTTCTTT
j_gene: TRBJ1-5; d_gene: .; abundance: .; v_gene: TRBV6-2/TRBV6-3; CDR3aa: CASSTGFNQPQHF; CDR3nt: TGTGCCAGCAGTACGGGTTTCAATCAGCCCCAGCATTTT
j_gene: TRBJ2-1; d_gene: TRBD2; abundance: many; v_gene: TRBV7-9; CDR3aa: CASSWLAGVLAEQFF; CDR3nt: TGTGCCAGCAGCTGGCTAGCGGGAGTATTAGCTGAGCAGTTCTTC
j_gene: TRBJ2-7; d_gene: .; abundance: few; v_gene: TRBV12-5; CDR3aa: CASGWISGTGRYEQYF; CDR3nt: TGTGCTAGTGGTTGGATATCCGGGACGGGGCGTTACGAGCAGTACTTC
j_gene: TRBJ2-5; d_gene: TRBD1; abundance: many; v_gene: TRBV7-9; CDR3aa: CASSHRTGGNAETQYF; CDR3nt: TGTGCCAGCAGCCACCGGACAGGGGGCAATGCGGAGACCCAGTACTTC
j_gene: TRBJ2-2; d_gene: .; abundance: .; v_gene: TRBV15; CDR3aa: CATSRATGELFF; CDR3nt: TGTGCCACCAGCAGAGCTACCGGGGAGCTGTTTTTT
j_gene: TRBJ2-7; d_gene: .; abundance: .; v_gene: TRBV7-4; CDR3aa: CASSLQVSSYEQYF; CDR3nt: TGTGCCAGCAGCTTACAGGTATCATCCTACGAGCAGTACTTC
j_gene: TRBJ2-5; d_gene: .; abundance: many; v_gene: TRBV7-9; CDR3aa: CADSLPGEGTQYF; CDR3nt: TGTGCCGACAGCTTACCGGGAGAGGGGACCCAGTACTTC
j_gene: TRBJ1-5; d_gene: TRBD1; abundance: .; v_gene: TRBV29-1; CDR3aa: CSAAGQGGQPQHF; CDR3nt: TGCAGCGCGGCGGGACAGGGTGGTCAGCCCCAGCATTTT
j_gene: TRBJ1-6; d_gene: TRBD1; abundance: .; v_gene: TRBV7-9; CDR3aa: CASSPGQSSPLHF; CDR3nt: TGTGCCAGCAGCCCGGGACAGTCATCACCCCTCCACTTT
j_gene: TRBJ2-5; d_gene: .; abundance: .; v_gene: TRBV6-2/TRBV6-3; CDR3aa: CAMEGQGETQYF; CDR3nt: TGTGCCATGGAGGGCCAGGGAGAGACCCAGTACTTC
j_gene: TRBJ2-1; d_gene: TRBD2; abundance: few; v_gene: TRBV12-3/TRBV12-4; CDR3aa: CASSLLPGLGVGLYNEQFF; CDR3nt: TGTGCCAGCAGCTTACTCCCGGGACTAGGAGTGGGGCTCTACAATGAGCAGTTCTTC
j_gene: TRBJ2-1; d_gene: TRBD2; abundance: .; v_gene: TRBV2; CDR3aa: CASLQTSGYGEQFF; CDR3nt: TGTGCCAGCCTCCAGACTAGCGGCTACGGAGAGCAGTTCTTC
j_gene: TRBJ1-2; d_gene: .; abundance: .; v_gene: TRBV10-3; CDR3aa: CATSGGGGYGYTF; CDR3nt: TGTGCCACCTCCGGGGGCGGGGGCTATGGCTACACCTTC
j_gene: TRBJ2-3; d_gene: .; abundance: few; v_gene: TRBV7-2; CDR3aa: CASSSVPRADTQYF; CDR3nt: TGTGCCAGCAGCTCTGTTCCACGAGCAGATACGCAGTATTTT
j_gene: TRBJ1-5; d_gene: .; abundance: .; v_gene: TRBV6-1; CDR3aa: CASSEAHVQRDSNQPQHF; CDR3nt: TGTGCCAGCAGTGAAGCCCACGTCCAACGGGATAGCAATCAGCCCCAGCATTTT
j_gene: TRBJ1-6; d_gene: .; abundance: once; v_gene: TRBV28; CDR3aa: CASSSGRRDSPLHF; CDR3nt: TGTGCCAGCAGTTCGGGGCGAAGGGATTCACCCCTCCACTTT
j_gene: TRBJ1-2; d_gene: .; abundance: few; v_gene: TRBV19; CDR3aa: CASSRDNFHGYTF; CDR3nt: TGTGCCAGTAGTCGGGACAATTTCCACGGCTACACCTTC
j_gene: TRBJ2-7; d_gene: TRBD2; abundance: few; v_gene: TRBV19; CDR3aa: CASSRTSDRYEQYF; CDR3nt: TGTGCCAGTAGTCGGACTAGCGATCGGTACGAGCAGTACTTC
j_gene: TRBJ1-1; d_gene: TRBD1; abundance: .; v_gene: TRBV5-6; CDR3aa: CASSDRTGGNGNTEAFF; CDR3nt: TGTGCCAGCAGCGACCGGACAGGGGGTAACGGGAACACTGAAGCTTTCTTT
j_gene: TRBJ2-1; d_gene: .; abundance: few; v_gene: TRBV5-1; CDR3aa: CASSSNRDSYNEQFF; CDR3nt: TGCGCCAGCAGCTCAAACAGGGACTCCTACAATGAGCAGTTCTTC
j_gene: TRBJ2-6; d_gene: .; abundance: .; v_gene: TRBV7-6; CDR3aa: CASSLLYGTSGANVLTF; CDR3nt: TGTGCCAGCAGCCTACTGTACGGGACTTCTGGGGCCAACGTCCTGACTTTC
j_gene: TRBJ2-2; d_gene: TRBD1; abundance: .; v_gene: TRBV27; CDR3aa: CASSRQGEGGELFF; CDR3nt: TGTGCCAGCAGCCGACAGGGGGAGGGCGGGGAGCTGTTTTTT
j_gene: TRBJ2-2; d_gene: .; abundance: .; v_gene: TRBV2; CDR3aa: CASIPDAVAGELFF; CDR3nt: TGTGCCAGCATTCCCGACGCCGTAGCCGGGGAGCTGTTTTTT
j_gene: TRBJ1-2; d_gene: .; abundance: .; v_gene: TRBV7-6; CDR3aa: CASSLEGGNAGRGYTF; CDR3nt: TGTGCCAGCAGCTTAGAAGGAGGCAATGCGGGGCGAGGCTACACCTTC
j_gene: TRBJ1-2; d_gene: TRBD1; abundance: .; v_gene: TRBV7-9; CDR3aa: CASSSGQGIYGYTF; CDR3nt: TGTGCCAGCAGTTCGGGACAGGGAATCTATGGCTACACCTTC
j_gene: TRBJ1-1; d_gene: .; abundance: few; v_gene: TRBV7-9; CDR3aa: CASSLPNTGFAEAFF; CDR3nt: TGTGCCAGCAGCTTACCTAACACAGGGTTTGCTGAAGCTTTCTTT
j_gene: TRBJ1-2; d_gene: TRBD1; abundance: few; v_gene: TRBV7-9; CDR3aa: CASSSRDRGASYGYTF; CDR3nt: TGTGCCAGCAGCTCACGGGACAGGGGGGCAAGCTATGGCTACACCTTC
j_gene: TRBJ2-3; d_gene: .; abundance: .; v_gene: TRBV5-1; CDR3aa: CASTLGGQGTDTQYF; CDR3nt: TGCGCCAGCACCCTTGGTGGGCAGGGCACGGATACGCAGTATTTT
j_gene: TRBJ2-4; d_gene: .; abundance: many; v_gene: TRBV7-2; CDR3aa: CASSTTSSGNIQYF; CDR3nt: TGTGCCAGCAGCACCACTAGCTCGGGAAACATTCAGTACTTC
j_gene: TRBJ1-1; d_gene: TRBD1; abundance: .; v_gene: TRBV28; CDR3aa: CASSFDRGKNTEAFF; CDR3nt: TGTGCCAGCAGTTTTGACAGGGGGAAGAACACTGAAGCTTTCTTT
j_gene: TRBJ2-5; d_gene: .; abundance: .; v_gene: TRBV20-1; CDR3aa: CSAGGLFQETQYF; CDR3nt: TGCAGTGCTGGAGGACTTTTCCAAGAGACCCAGTACTTC
j_gene: TRBJ1-5; d_gene: .; abundance: few; v_gene: TRBV7-2; CDR3aa: CASSLGQAQATSQHF; CDR3nt: TGTGCCAGCAGCTTAGGACAGGCGCAAGCTACGTCCCAGCATTTT
j_gene: TRBJ2-1; d_gene: .; abundance: few; v_gene: TRBV7-3; CDR3aa: CASSPGLSSYNEQFF; CDR3nt: TGTGCCAGCAGCCCTGGACTGAGCTCCTACAATGAGCAGTTCTTC
j_gene: TRBJ2-5; d_gene: TRBD1; abundance: .; v_gene: TRBV27; CDR3aa: CASGQAGGTQYF; CDR3nt: TGTGCCAGCGGGCAGGCAGGGGGGACCCAGTACTTC
j_gene: TRBJ2-7; d_gene: .; abundance: few; v_gene: TRBV29-1; CDR3aa: CSVWGPYEQYF; CDR3nt: TGCAGCGTATGGGGGCCCTACGAGCAGTACTTC